This T cell receptor beta chain stems from a study of long-term antiretroviral therapy in people with HIV. On this clone itself: The target antigen is unknown.

Germline V gene lookup returns CDR1 WNHNN and CDR2 SYGVQD (reference sequence). The CDR3 runs to 14 residues. The ends were cut back, 3 bases at V and 5 bases at J, with 10 bases in the middle. Study results and limitations: Transplant donor controls retained higher diversity, though diversity increased after ART.

Clinicians in the United States treated all participants with HIV. Before DNA extraction, about 0.95-10 million cryopreserved PBMC were held in the samples. The assay, immunoSEQ v3.0, was run at survey level. The table came from immunoSEQ multiplex PCR; TCRdb's copy has only in-frame clones and leaves some out. Among some 12,000 clones listed, roughly 82% were seen once. V is TRBV10-1 and J is TRBJ2-2; D is uncertain. This specimen consisted of unsorted PBMCs, obtained roughly 8.1 years after starting antiretroviral therapy. The TCR was taken from a man aged 45-65 years with HIV. CDR3 sequence: CASSDPDRTGELFF. The CDR3, as DNA: TGCGCCAGCAGTGACCCGGATAGGACCGGGGAGCTGTTTTTT.